Sequencing of this T cell receptor beta chain was carried out in a study of blood T cell repertoires in COVID-19. Across the whole study: Samples representing acute and convalescent COVID-19 were sourced from the United States, Italy and Spain.

The V gene's germline CDR1 is LGHNA and CDR2 YSLEER. Trimming took 0 bases from V and 2 from J, leaving 10 bases between them. The CDR3 loop spans 15 amino acids. The data were produced by immunoSEQ multiplex PCR, yet TCRdb's version contains in-frame clones alone and is incomplete. The sample gives 150,000 or so clones, 88% of which show up once; about 2.3% is in the top ten. The V call is TRBV4-3, the J call TRBJ1-2; D remains ambiguous. This TCR was recovered from a human donor in a cohort sampled during active COVID-19. Sequences were obtained from peripheral blood. The CDR3 protein is CASSQDREFNYGYTF. The CDR3 DNA follows: TGCGCCAGCAGCCAAGATCGGGAGTTCAACTATGGCTACACCTTC.